This TCR beta chain emerged from a study of blood T cell repertoires in COVID-19. Residents of about two dozen US areas, aged roughly 18 to 89 years, made up the participants. TCRdb's copy holds only in-frame clones and misses some; the assay was immunoSEQ multiplex PCR. The sample comprises about 340,000 clones, approximately 83% of which are singletons, and around 4.4% rests with the top ten. J lost 1 base, V lost 4 bases, and 7 bases had no gene match. CDR3 size: 17 residues. Looked up from germline, CDR1 is SGHRS and CDR2 is YFSETQ. The V and J genes are TRBV5-1 and TRBJ2-2, with 10 bases fitting TRBD2. The sample comprised PBMCs or T cells enriched from blood (not recorded which). The receptor was isolated from a woman aged 40 to 50 with acute COVID-19. CDR3 nucleotide sequence: TGCGCCAGCAGCCCGGAGACTAGCGGGTTGAACACCGGGGAGCTGTTTTTT. It specifies CASSPETSGLNTGELFF.